Below, 26 T cell receptor beta chains from the same sample are listed, as sequenced in a study of shared clonotypes between healthy human individuals. The method was immunoSEQ multiplex PCR; TCRdb's version includes in-frame clones alone and lacks a portion of them. The sample lists about 2.4 million clones; over 85% were seen once. Sequencing was carried out using naive CD4+ T cells from PBMCs. Subset of the sample: CD45RA+ positively selected. These receptors all come from a young man in good health. Some clones in this sample may be carry-over from other donors' samples.

Worth noting for this clone: This sample also contains other DNA sequences that code for the same CDR3. This chain links TRBV7-3 with TRBJ2-7, with 7 bases matching TRBD1. This CDR3 is 13 amino acids long. CDR1 is SGHTA and CDR2 is FQGTGA in the germline V gene. The V segment lost 5 bases and the J segment 2 bases; nucleotides outside the gene matches: 3. The CDR3 spells CASSPDRAYEQYF. The CDR3 region has the DNA TGTGCCAGCAGCCCCGACAGGGCCTACGAGCAGTACTTC.

The gene calls are TRBV7-3 and TRBJ2-7; D is possibly TRBD2 (6 bases). This CDR3 spans 15 amino acids. Germline lookup yields CDR1 SGHTA and CDR2 FQGTGA. V dropped 4 bases and J dropped 5 bases, with 18 bases sitting between them. In DNA, the CDR3 is TGTGCCAGCAGCTCCACCCGGGAGCGTAGTGACGAGCAGTACTTC. Amino acids: CASSSTRERSDEQYF.

The chain is built from TRBV19 and TRBJ2-1; no firm D call. The germline V gene encodes CDR1 LNHDA and CDR2 SQIVND (reference sequence). V dropped 3 bases and J dropped 5 bases, with 11 bases sitting between them. The CDR3 runs to 14 residues. DNA for the CDR3: TGTGCCAGTAGTATCCGGTCCCTGGACAATGAGCAGTTCTTC. Translating gives CASSIRSLDNEQFF.

V gene TRBV28 combines with J gene TRBJ1-1; D may be TRBD1 (5 bases). The CDR3 is 17 residues long. The germline V and J ends were trimmed by 8 bases and 0 bases, with 22 bases remaining between them. CDR1 is MDHEN and CDR2 is SYDVKM in the germline V gene. As DNA, the CDR3 is TGTGCCAGCCAACCCGGGGGAGGGGCCAAGCTGAACACTGAAGCTTTCTTT. This translates into CASQPGGGAKLNTEAFF.

This chain connects TRBV6-1 to TRBJ2-1, with 9 bases that match TRBD2. V was pared by 10 bases and J by 7 bases, with 11 bases of the junction left unmatched. The CDR3 consists of 14 residues. Germline V gene data show CDR1 as MNHNS and CDR2 as SASEGT. DNA for the CDR3: TGTGCCACAACCCTTGGACTAGCGCAAAATGAGCAGTTCTTC. This gives the protein CATTLGLAQNEQFF.

The chain couples TRBV7-2 to TRBJ2-1, with 14 positions matching TRBD2. Germline CDR1 reads SGHTA; CDR2 reads FQGNSA. The CDR3 extends over 18 amino acids. The junction had 13 bases not matched to a gene; V was cut back by 2 bases and J by 10 bases. The CDR3 protein is CASSLRWLGTSGRREQFF. In DNA form, the CDR3 reads TGTGCCAGCAGCTTAAGGTGGCTGGGGACTAGCGGGAGACGAGAGCAGTTCTTC. Based on the CDR3 plus reference TRBV7-2 and TRBJ2-1, the full variable domain is GAGVSQSPSNKVTEKGKDVELRCDPISGHTALYWYRQSLGQGLEFLIYFQGNSAPDKSGLPSDRFSAERTGGSVSTLTIQRTQQEDSAVYLCASSLRWLGTSGRREQFFGPGTRLTVL.

This clone occurred once. The chain has TRBV11-2 and TRBJ2-1; tentatively, D is TRBD2 (5 bases). V was trimmed by 0 bases and J by 10 bases, leaving 10 bases between them. The CDR3 runs to 13 residues. The V gene's germline CDR1 is SGHAT and CDR2 FQNNGV. DNA for the CDR3: TGTGCCAGCAGCTTAGAGGGGAGACGGGAGCAGTTCTTC. It specifies CASSLEGRREQFF.

The V gene is TRBV28, the J gene TRBJ2-7, with 7 bases lining up with TRBD1. The trim removed 5 bases at V and 4 bases at J, leaving 5 bases unmatched. The germline CDR1 and CDR2 sequences are MDHEN and SYDVKM. The CDR3 length is 13 residues. The CDR3 is CASSPTDRYEQYF. CDR3 sequence (DNA): TGTGCCAGCAGTCCTACGGACAGGTACGAGCAGTACTTC.

The CDR3 bases are TGTGCAAGTCGCTTAGCGGGAGGGGCCTACGAGCAGTACTTC. Translated: CASRLAGGAYEQYF. The V and J genes are TRBV12-2 and TRBJ2-7; the table names TRBD2, a call not compared with the DNA. TRBV12-2 is a listed pseudogene. CDR3 length: 14 residues.

J is TRBJ2-3 and V is TRBV5-1; 7 bases agree with TRBD1. The CDR3 is 15 amino acids. CDR1 SGHRS and CDR2 YFSETQ come from the germline V gene. Unmatched junction bases numbered 10, after V lost 3 bases and J lost 6 bases. Here the CDR3 reads CASSSTGVGRDTQYF. As DNA, the CDR3 is TGCGCCAGCAGCTCAACAGGGGTGGGCAGGGATACGCAGTATTTT.

The V and J genes are TRBV10-3 and TRBJ2-1, with TRBD2 identical over 7 bases. Germline CDR1 and CDR2: ENHRY and SYGVKD. This CDR3 is 16 amino acids long. After removal of 0 bases from V and 0 bases from J, the junction contained 2 bases not matched to a gene. CDR3 nucleotide sequence: TGTGCCATCAGTGAGTCGGGCGGGAGCTCCTACAATGAGCAGTTCTTC. Its protein product is CAISESGGSSYNEQFF.

V usage is TRBV6-5 and J usage is TRBJ1-2, with D uncertain. The V end lost 6 bases, the J end lost 4 bases, and 12 bases lay between the germline ends. The germline gives CDR1 MNHEY, CDR2 SVGAGI. The CDR3 runs 13 residues. The CDR3 here is CASSSGRTYGYTF. The CDR3, as DNA: TGTGCCAGCAGCTCTGGACGGACCTATGGCTACACCTTC.

The V call is TRBV25-1, the J call TRBJ1-2, with 9 bases matching TRBD1. Germline values: CDR1 MGHDK, CDR2 SYGVNS. With V trimmed by 6 bases and J by 6 bases, 8 bases remained unmatched. This CDR3 has 14 residues. The CDR3 DNA is TGTGCCAGCAGAGTCACAGGGGGCGGTAATGGCTACACCTTC. It encodes CASRVTGGGNGYTF.

This clone was picked up one time. The chain combines TRBV5-4 with TRBJ2-7; 11 bases agree with TRBD1. The germline gives CDR1 SGHNT, CDR2 YYREEE (reference sequence). V lost 4 bases, J lost 0 bases, and 9 bases stayed unmatched. The CDR3 consists of 17 residues. Here the CDR3 DNA reads TGTGCCAGCAGCCCGGAGCCCGGACAGGGGGCCTCCTACGAGCAGTACTTC. Its protein is CASSPEPGQGASYEQYF. The entire variable domain, with the rest obtained from reference TRBV5-4 and TRBJ2-7, is as follows: ETGVTQSPTHLIKTRGQQVTLRCSSQSGHNTVSWYQQALGQGPQFIFQYYREEENGRGNFPPRFSGLQFPNYSSELNVNALELDDSALYLCASSPEPGQGASYEQYFGPGTRLTVT.

This clone appeared a few times. In nucleotides, the CDR3 is TGTGCCTGGAGTGTAGCTGGGGGCGGAAAACTGTTTTTT. Translating it yields CAWSVAGGGKLFF. The genes are TRBV30 and TRBJ1-4; TRBD1 might be the D (6 bases). This CDR3 has 13 amino acids. Germline V gene lookup returns CDR1 GTSNPN and CDR2 SVGIG (reference sequence). Deletions cut 0 bases from V and 10 bases from J, with 12 bases between.

This chain connects TRBV28 to TRBJ1-5, with 8 bases identical to TRBD1. The CDR3 has 18 amino acids. Germline CDR1 is MDHEN and CDR2 is SYDVKM. V lost 5 bases to trimming and J lost 0 bases; unmatched junction nucleotides: 12. The CDR3 protein is CASSRTPGTGYSNQPQHF. CDR3 sequence (DNA): TGTGCCAGCAGTCGTACCCCCGGGACAGGCTATAGCAATCAGCCCCAGCATTTT.

Only one count was recorded for this clone. This chain joins TRBV5-1 and TRBJ2-6; TRBD2 matches at 10 bases. V gave up 1 base and J gave up 2 bases; unmatched junction bases: 3. The CDR3 extends over 17 amino acids. Germline V gene sequence: CDR1 SGHRS, CDR2 YFSETQ. The CDR3 loop reads CASSLRTSGTGANVLTF. The CDR3 bases are TGCGCCAGCAGCTTGAGGACTAGCGGCACTGGGGCCAACGTCCTGACTTTC.

The V gene is TRBV7-8, the J gene TRBJ1-5; a possible D gene is TRBD1 (6 bases). V lost 5 bases and J 0 bases, leaving 20 bases between the germline ends. This CDR3 is 18 amino acids long. Germline V CDR1 and CDR2: SGHVS, FQNEAQ. The CDR3 loop is CASSLISLDSYSNQPQHF. CDR3 nucleotide sequence: TGTGCCAGCAGCCTCATTTCCTTGGACAGTTATAGCAATCAGCCCCAGCATTTT. The entire variable domain, with the rest obtained from reference TRBV7-8 and TRBJ1-5, is as follows: GAGVSQSPRYKVAKRGQDVALRCDPISGHVSLFWYQQALGQGPEFLTYFQNEAQLDKSGLPSDRFFAERPEGSVSTLKIQRTQQEDSAVYLCASSLISLDSYSNQPQHFGDGTRLSIL.

The V call is TRBV7-8, the J call TRBJ2-3, with TRBD2 matching 10 bases. Trimming cost V 5 bases and J 0 bases; bases outside gene matches: 14. Germline lookup yields CDR1 SGHVS and CDR2 FQNEAQ. The CDR3 extends over 19 amino acids. DNA for the CDR3: TGTGCCAGCAGCGCCAGCGGAAATAGCGGGAGGCCTAGCACAGATACGCAGTATTTT. It encodes CASSASGNSGRPSTDTQYF.

This sequence joins TRBV6-1 and TRBJ1-2; 8 bases match TRBD1. This CDR3 comprises 14 residues. CDR1 is MNHNS, CDR2 SASEGT, per germline. V gave up 1 base and J gave up 9 bases; unmatched junction bases: 7. The chain's CDR3 is CASSEDDRGYSYTF. Written as DNA, the CDR3 is TGTGCCAGCAGTGAAGACGACAGGGGTTATAGCTACACCTTC.

V is TRBV2 and J is TRBJ2-1; weak D call: TRBD2 (6 bases). The germline gives CDR1 SNHLY, CDR2 FYNNEI. The CDR3 runs 14 residues. The V and J ends lost 8 bases and 3 bases respectively, with 14 bases between them. Here the CDR3 reads CASFLATLYNEQFF. CDR3 sequence (DNA): TGTGCCAGCTTCCTAGCGACGCTCTACAATGAGCAGTTCTTC.

The table lists this clone with a few counts. Other DNA sequences within the sample encode an identical CDR3. This chain connects TRBV2 to TRBJ1-2, with a weak D call TRBD1 (5 bases). Trimming stripped 5 bases from V and 3 bases from J, with 10 bases between. The length of the CDR3 is 13 residues. The germline CDR1 and CDR2 sequences are SNHLY and FYNNEI. The CDR3 DNA sequence: TGTGCCAGCAGTCCAGGGACCGACTATGGCTACACCTTC. Amino acid sequence: CASSPGTDYGYTF.

J is TRBJ2-2 and V is TRBV9, with D possibly called TRBD1 or TRBD2 (5 bases each). CDR3 length equals 15 residues. CDR1 SGDLS and CDR2 YYNGEE come from the germline V gene. Deletions cut 2 bases from V and 4 bases from J, with 12 bases between. In DNA form, the CDR3 reads TGTGCCAGCAGCGTGGTAGGGGCGGGCACCGGGGAGCTGTTTTTT. This sequence encodes CASSVVGAGTGELFF. Filled out from reference TRBV9 and TRBJ2-2, the complete variable domain reads DSGVTQTPKHLITATGQRVTLRCSPRSGDLSVYWYQQSLDQGLQFLIQYYNGEERAKGNILERFSAQQFPDLHSELNLSSLELGDSALYFCASSVVGAGTGELFFGEGSRLTVL.

The CDR3 DNA sequence: TGTGCCAGCAGCGCAGGACAGGGGAACACTGAAGCTTTCTTT. Encoded protein: CASSAGQGNTEAFF. The V gene is TRBV6-4, the J gene TRBJ1-1; 8 bases map to TRBD1. V gave up 6 bases and J gave up 1 base; unmatched junction bases: 4. Germline V gene sequence: CDR1 MRHNA, CDR2 SNTAGT. The CDR3 runs to 14 residues.

Concerning this clone itself: This specimen includes other DNA sequences encoding the same CDR3. This chain uses TRBV5-1 with TRBJ2-7; 10 positions match TRBD1. Germline V gives CDR1 SGHRS, CDR2 YFSETQ. Trimming at V came to 4 bases and at J to 2 bases, leaving 3 bases not matched to a gene. This CDR3 region has 14 residues. CDR3 amino acids: CASSRTGGTYEQYF. In DNA, the CDR3 is TGCGCCAGCAGCAGGACAGGGGGAACCTACGAGCAGTACTTC.

The chain has TRBV5-4 and TRBJ1-3; possible D gene TRBD1, 5 bases. Per germline, CDR1 SGHNT and CDR2 YYREEE (reference sequence). This CDR3 region has 14 residues. V lost 3 bases to trimming and J lost 11 bases, with 18 bases between them. The CDR3 protein is CASSSPEVGAAIYF. The CDR3, as DNA: TGTGCCAGCAGCTCCCCGGAGGTAGGGGCAGCCATATATTTT.